The clone carrying this TCR beta chain was found a few times. Its matching antigen is unknown. The authors ran a second PCR of roughly 6 to 12 cycles using a sample-barcoded 5' primer and a J-beta primer mix. One entry per CDR3 protein, called by TCRdb with MiXCR from the 5' RACE reads. In the table there are about 1.6 million distinct CDR3 sequences, around 35% of which are singletons. With V trimmed by 5 bases and J by 9 bases, 10 bases remained unmatched. The CDR3 contains 14 residues. Donors were healthy Caucasian individuals from Russia aged about 6 to 90. The authors extracted at least 6 micrograms of total RNA per sample. The data originate from a study of blood T cells in healthy people across ages. Notes on the study in general: Because sorting was not performed, PBMCs prevented conclusive naive versus antigen-experienced comparison. The study found more naive CD4+ cells and higher diversity in long-lived than aged donors.

The sequenced sample consisted of blood. This rearrangement joins TRBV12-3 or TRBV12-4 to TRBJ2-5, with 9 bases identical to TRBD2. This TCR came from a woman aged 25 to 39 in good health. CDR3 nucleotides: TGTGCCAGCAGTGGGAGCGGGGGGCGCGGGGCCCAGTACTTC. Translated, it gives CASSGSGGRGAQYF.